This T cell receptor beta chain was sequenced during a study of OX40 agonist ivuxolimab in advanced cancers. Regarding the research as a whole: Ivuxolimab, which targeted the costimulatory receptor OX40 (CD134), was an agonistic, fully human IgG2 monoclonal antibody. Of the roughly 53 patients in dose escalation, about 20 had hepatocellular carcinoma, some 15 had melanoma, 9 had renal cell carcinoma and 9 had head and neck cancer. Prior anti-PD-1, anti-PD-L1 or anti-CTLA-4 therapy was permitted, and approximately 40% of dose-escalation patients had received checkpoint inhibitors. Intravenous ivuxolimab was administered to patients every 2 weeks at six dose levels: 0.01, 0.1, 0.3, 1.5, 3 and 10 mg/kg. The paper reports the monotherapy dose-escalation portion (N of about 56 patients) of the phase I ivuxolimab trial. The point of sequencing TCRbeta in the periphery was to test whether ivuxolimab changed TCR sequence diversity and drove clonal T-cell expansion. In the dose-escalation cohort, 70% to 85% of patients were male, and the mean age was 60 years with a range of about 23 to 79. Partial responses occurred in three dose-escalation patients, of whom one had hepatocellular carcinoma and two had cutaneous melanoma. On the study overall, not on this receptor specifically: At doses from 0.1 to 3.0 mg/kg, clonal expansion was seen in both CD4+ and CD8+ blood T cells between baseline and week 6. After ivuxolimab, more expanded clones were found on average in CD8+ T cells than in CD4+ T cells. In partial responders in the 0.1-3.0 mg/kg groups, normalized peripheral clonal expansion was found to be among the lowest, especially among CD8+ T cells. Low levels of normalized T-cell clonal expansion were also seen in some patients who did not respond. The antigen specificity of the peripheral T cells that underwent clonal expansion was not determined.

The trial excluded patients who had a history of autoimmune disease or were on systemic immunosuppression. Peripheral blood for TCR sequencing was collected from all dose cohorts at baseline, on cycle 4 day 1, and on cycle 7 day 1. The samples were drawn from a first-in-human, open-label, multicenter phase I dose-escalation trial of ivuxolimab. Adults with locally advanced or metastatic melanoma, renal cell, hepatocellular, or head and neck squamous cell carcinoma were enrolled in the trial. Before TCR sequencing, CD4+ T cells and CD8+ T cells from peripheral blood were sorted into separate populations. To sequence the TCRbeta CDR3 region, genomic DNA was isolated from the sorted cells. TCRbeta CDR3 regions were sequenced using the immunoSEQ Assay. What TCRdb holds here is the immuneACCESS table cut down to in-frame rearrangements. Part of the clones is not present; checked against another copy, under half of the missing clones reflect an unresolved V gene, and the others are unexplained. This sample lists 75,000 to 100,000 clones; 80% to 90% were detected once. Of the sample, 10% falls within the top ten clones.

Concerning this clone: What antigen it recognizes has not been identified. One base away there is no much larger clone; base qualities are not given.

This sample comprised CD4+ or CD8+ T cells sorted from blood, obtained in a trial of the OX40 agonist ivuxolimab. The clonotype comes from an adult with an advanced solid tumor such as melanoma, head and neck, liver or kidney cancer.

CDR3 loop: CASSLGRNQPQHF. The DNA reads TGCGCCAGCAGCTTGGGCAGAAATCAGCCCCAGCATTTT. The sequence is built from TRBV5-1 and TRBJ1-5, with the D gene uncertain. CDR1 SGHRS and CDR2 YFSETQ are derived from the germline V gene. The junction carries 5 bases between V and J, which are trimmed by 0 bases and 4 bases respectively. The CDR3 sequence holds 13 residues, the cysteine and phenylalanine included. Only CDR3 DNA is held: 39 bases, read in frame from base 1.